What follows are 8 T cell receptor beta chains derived from one specimen sequenced in a study of OX40 agonist ivuxolimab in advanced cancers. Method: immunoSEQ multiplex PCR; TCRdb's copy keeps in-frame clones and lacks some. This sample yields roughly 65,000 clones, of which nearly 90% are seen a single time; roughly 10% belongs to the top ten. Sequenced here: CD4+ or CD8+ T cells sorted from blood, sampled in a trial of the OX40 agonist ivuxolimab. Receptor source: an adult with an advanced solid tumor such as melanoma, head and neck, liver or kidney cancer.

The chain uses TRBV7-3 and TRBJ2-1; TRBD2 is a possible D gene (6 bases). Germline CDR1 is SGHTA and CDR2 is FQGTGA. V lost 1 base to trimming and J lost 4 bases, with 11 bases between them. This CDR3 has 15 amino acids. CDR3 region: CASSLNLASYNEQFF. The CDR3 nucleotides read TGTGCCAGCAGCTTAAACCTAGCGAGTTACAATGAGCAGTTCTTC.

The rearrangement joins TRBV19 to TRBJ2-3, with unresolved D. Trimming stripped 3 bases from V and 1 base from J, with 11 bases between. The germline V gene has CDR1 LNHDA and CDR2 SQIVND (reference sequence). This CDR3 comprises 15 residues. CDR3 bases: TGTGCCAGTAGTATTCTGTCGGAGCGCACAGATACGCAGTATTTT. Translating it yields CASSILSERTDTQYF. The whole variable domain, filled in from reference TRBV19 and TRBJ2-3, reads DGGITQSPKYLFRKEGQNVTLSCEQNLNHDAMYWYRQDPGQGLRLIYYSQIVNDFQKGDIAEGYSVSREKKESFPLTVTSAQKNPTAFYLCASSILSERTDTQYFGPGTRLTVL.

This chain joins TRBV5-1 and TRBJ2-7, with TRBD2 as a possible D gene (7 bases). The CDR3 is 11 residues long. The ends were cut back, 6 bases at V and 12 bases at J, with 16 bases in the middle. Germline V CDR1 and CDR2: SGHRS, YFSETQ. CDR3 in amino acids: CASNLGGRTYF. In DNA form, the CDR3 reads TGCGCCAGCAATCTGGGGGGGCGGACGTACTTC. The whole variable domain, remainder taken from reference TRBV5-1 and TRBJ2-7, is KAGVTQTPRYLIKTRGQQVTLSCSPISGHRSVSWYQQTPGQGLQFLFEYFSETQRNKGNFPGRFSGRQFSNSRSEMNVSTLELGDSALYLCASNLGGRTYFGPGTRLTVT.

This chain uses TRBV28 with TRBJ2-1; D is unresolved. Looked up from germline, CDR1 is MDHEN and CDR2 is SYDVKM. V lost 5 bases to trimming and J lost 9 bases, with 14 bases between them. The CDR3 is 13 residues long. For the CDR3, the DNA is TGTGCCAGCAGTCCGACTCCGGGTAGTGAGCAGTTCTTC. Amino acids: CASSPTPGSEQFF.

The chain uses TRBV6-5 and TRBJ2-7, with TRBD1 matching over 11 bases. Germline assignment: CDR1 MNHEY and CDR2 SVGAGI. V was clipped by 6 bases and J by 4 bases; unmatched bases: 5. This CDR3 comprises 14 residues. The CDR3 coding sequence is TGTGCCAGCAGATCGGACAGGGGGCGATACGAGCAGTACTTC. Translating gives CASRSDRGRYEQYF.

This chain joins TRBV18 and TRBJ1-1; possible D gene TRBD1, 6 bases. The germline V gene encodes CDR1 KGHSH and CDR2 LQKENI. V was trimmed by 5 bases and J by 1 base, leaving 8 bases between them. CDR3 length: 13 amino acids. This CDR3 is CASSSTGNTEAFF. In DNA, the CDR3 is TGTGCCAGCTCATCGACAGGGAACACTGAAGCTTTCTTT. Variable domain in full (rest from reference TRBV18 and TRBJ1-1): NAGVMQNPRHLVRRRGQEARLRCSPMKGHSHVYWYRQLPEEGLKFMVYLQKENIIDESGMPKERFSAEFPKEGPSILRIQQVVRGDSAAYFCASSSTGNTEAFFGQGTRLTVV.

The CDR3 spells CASSPKDLEGNEQFF. The CDR3 nucleotides are TGTGCCAGCTCACCAAAGGATTTGGAGGGGAATGAGCAGTTCTTC. The chain is built from TRBV18 and TRBJ2-1; perhaps TRBD2 as D (6 bases). Trimming stripped 2 bases from V and 7 bases from J, with 15 bases between. This CDR3 comprises 15 residues. From germline, CDR1 is KGHSH and CDR2 LQKENI.

This clone was seen only a few times. V usage is TRBV5-1 and J usage is TRBJ2-7, with TRBD1 matching over 9 bases. CDR3 length: 14 residues. Germline-derived CDR1 and CDR2 are SGHRS and YFSETQ. V shed 4 bases, J shed 3 bases, and the junction held 5 bases outside the gene matches. The CDR3 region has the DNA TGCGCCAGCAGCGGGACAGGGCCCGTCTACGAGCAGTACTTC. The encoded protein is CASSGTGPVYEQYF.